The T cell receptor (beta chain) under discussion was sequenced for a study of blood T cell repertoires in COVID-19. Study overall: Sites across the United States, Italy and Spain contributed samples from acute and convalescent COVID-19. T cells, B-cell-depleted T cells, or PBMCs supplied cDNA or gDNA.

Germline V gene sequence: CDR1 MDHEN, CDR2 SYDVKM. The CDR3 sequence is 12 residues long. Trimming cost V 3 bases and J 10 bases; bases outside gene matches: 4. Authors' data handling: Nucleated cell number was recorded as an estimate derived from reference gene primer amplification. Repertoires were generated with immunoSEQ multiplex PCR, while TCRdb's copy carries only in-frame clones and drops some. The DNA was the basis for D and trimming; V, J and clone size are from that table. The table includes some 190,000 clones, over 75% detected once. The chain carries TRBV28 and TRBJ1-1; 8 bases are a match to TRBD1. Source material: peripheral blood. The clonotype comes from a woman between 45 and 65 years old with acute or convalescent COVID-19. This CDR3 reads CASSLGQARAFF. CDR3 nucleotides: TGTGCCAGCAGTTTGGGACAGGCTCGAGCTTTCTTT.